Following are 27 T cell receptor beta chains from one sample sequenced in a study of cytomegalovirus exposure and HLA in healthy donors. The PCR ran on 60 Vbeta and 13 Jbeta primers. Sequencing used immunoSEQ multiplex PCR; TCRdb keeps in-frame clones, though not all of them. The repertoire holds some 180,000 clones, with around 84% as singletons. The sample comprised PBMCs. These receptors originate from a woman between 18 and 29 years old in good health and CMV-seronegative.

The chain is built from TRBV6-6 and TRBJ2-1, with D possibly TRBD2 on 5 matching bases. Germline assignment: CDR1 MNHNY and CDR2 SVGAGI (reference sequence). There are 11 residues in the CDR3. Trimming stripped 5 bases from V and 9 bases from J, with 8 bases between. CDR3 region: CASSGGGEQFF. The DNA of the CDR3 is TGTGCCAGCAGTGGAGGAGGTGAGCAGTTCTTC.

The chain joins TRBV13 to TRBJ2-2; 11 nucleotides align to TRBD1. The CDR3 length is 18 residues. V shed 1 base and J 5 bases; nucleotides not matched to a gene: 9. Per germline, CDR1 PRHDT and CDR2 FYEKMQ (reference sequence). The CDR3 coding sequence is TGTGCCAGCAGCTTAGCGTCGATGGGGACAGGGGGGACCGGGGAGCTGTTTTTT. Translated: CASSLASMGTGGTGELFF.

This clone occurred once. The V and J genes are TRBV27 and TRBJ1-1; D gene uncertain. The CDR3 contains 13 residues. The V gene lost 6 bases and the J gene lost 3 bases, with 11 bases spanning the gap. Germline-derived CDR1 and CDR2 are MNHEY and SMNVEV (reference sequence). This chain's CDR3 is CASSPLGDTEAFF. The CDR3 nucleotides read TGTGCCAGCAGCCCCCTCGGGGACACTGAAGCTTTCTTT.

V and J are TRBV10-3 and TRBJ1-1; TRBD1 matches at 7 bases. Germline CDR1 reads ENHRY; CDR2 reads SYGVKD. The CDR3 sequence is 14 residues long. After removal of 5 bases from V and 2 bases from J, the junction contained 5 bases not matched to a gene. The CDR3 nucleotides are TGTGCCATCAGTTATGGACAGGAAAACACTGAAGCTTTCTTT. This sequence encodes CAISYGQENTEAFF.

The V gene is TRBV29-1, the J gene TRBJ1-2, with D perhaps matching TRBD1 (6 bases). Trimming took 0 bases from V and 1 from J, leaving 15 bases between them. This CDR3 region has 16 residues. CDR1 and CDR2 from the germline V gene are SQVTM and ANQGSEA. This chain's CDR3 is CSVEDYGQNLNYGYTF. In nucleotides, the CDR3 is TGCAGCGTTGAAGATTACGGACAGAATCTTAACTATGGCTACACCTTC.

This chain connects TRBV28 to TRBJ1-1, with 7 positions matching TRBD1. The CDR3 has 16 residues. Per the germline V gene, CDR1 is MDHEN and CDR2 is SYDVKM. The junction had 10 bases not matched to a gene; V was cut back by 6 bases and J by 0 bases. The CDR3 nucleotides read TGTGCCAGCAGCCCCCGTGGAGGGGGCATGAACACTGAAGCTTTCTTT. It specifies CASSPRGGGMNTEAFF.

This chain links TRBV7-9 with TRBJ2-2; 8 bases agree with TRBD1. Germline V gives CDR1 SEHNR, CDR2 FQNEAQ (reference sequence). V lost 4 bases and J lost 0; bases outside the gene matches: 4. The CDR3 is made up of 16 amino acids. The CDR3 DNA is TGTGCCAGCAGCTCCGGACAGGGCGCGAACACCGGGGAGCTGTTTTTT. This gives the protein CASSSGQGANTGELFF.

About this clone itself: The junction shows a germline mismatch at one end, possibly a read error. The V gene is TRBV7-9, the J gene TRBJ1-1; 8 nucleotides align to TRBD1. There are 17 residues in the CDR3. Germline lookup yields CDR1 SEHNR and CDR2 FQNEAQ (reference sequence). In DNA, the CDR3 is TGTTCCAGCAGCTTCCGGGGCAGGGGGCCGACTAACACTGAAGCTTTCTTT. Protein sequence: CSSSFRGRGPTNTEAFF.

The genes are TRBV27 and TRBJ2-5, with TRBD1 as a possible D gene (6 bases). V was pared by 5 bases and J by 1 base, with 14 bases between. The CDR3 extends over 15 amino acids. CDR1 and CDR2 (germline): MNHEY, SMNVEV (reference sequence). This CDR3 is CASSARQVVQETQYF. The CDR3 DNA reads TGTGCCAGCAGTGCACGACAGGTGGTCCAAGAGACCCAGTACTTC.

The chain carries TRBV4-3 and TRBJ2-5; weak D call: TRBD1 (5 bases). With the DNA end fitting TRBJ2-7 better, the J assignment may be wrong. In germline, CDR1 is LGHNA, CDR2 YSLEER. The CDR3 covers 15 residues. The CDR3 region has the DNA TGCGCCAGCAGCCAAGAAAACGGACACTTCTACGAGCAGTACTTC. Translating it yields CASSQENGHFYEQYF.

A word on this clone: A read error may account for a junction end that differs from germline. The chain is built from TRBV7-9 and TRBJ2-2, with a weak D call TRBD2 (5 bases). CDR1 is SEHNR and CDR2 is FQNEAQ in the germline V gene (reference sequence). CDR3 size: 17 residues. CDR3 region: CASSLAGDLVYTGELFF. The CDR3 DNA sequence: TGTGCCAGCAGCCTAGCAGGAGATCTCGTATACACCGGGGAGCTGTTTTTT.

This clone was seen only a few times. The chain employs TRBV7-9 and TRBJ1-1; no reliable D call. Germline values: CDR1 SEHNR, CDR2 FQNEAQ (reference sequence). The CDR3 extends over 11 amino acids. V lost 8 bases and J 6 bases, leaving 10 bases between the germline ends. The CDR3 sequence: CASGGYAEAFF. In DNA form, the CDR3 reads TGTGCCAGCGGAGGCTATGCTGAAGCTTTCTTT.

In its sample, this clone was seen once. Germline and junction disagree at one end, which may indicate a read error. The chain uses TRBV7-9 and TRBJ2-2, with 9 bases fitting TRBD2. The CDR3 has 15 amino acids. The germline gives CDR1 SEHNR, CDR2 FQNEAQ (reference sequence). This CDR3 is CSSRGTSSDTGELFF. As DNA, the CDR3 is TGTTCCAGCAGGGGGACTAGCAGTGACACCGGGGAGCTGTTTTTT.

The J gene is TRBJ2-2, the V gene TRBV19; D gene ambiguous. The germline gives CDR1 LNHDA, CDR2 SQIVND (reference sequence). The germline V and J ends were trimmed by 3 bases and 7 bases, with 6 bases remaining between them. The CDR3 spans 12 residues. The CDR3 DNA reads TGTGCCAGTAGTATTATTATCGGGGAGCTGTTTTTT. It is translated as CASSIIIGELFF.

The V and J genes are TRBV4-3 and TRBJ2-2; the match to TRBD2 covers 9 bases. Germline V gene sequence: CDR1 LGHNA, CDR2 YSLEER. Trimming took 1 base from V and 6 from J; bases not matched to a gene: 12. The CDR3 extends over 18 amino acids. The CDR3, as DNA: TGCGCCAGCAGCCAAGGTACGGGCGGGAGGGCCATGCCCGGGGAGCTGTTTTTT. Translation gives CASSQGTGGRAMPGELFF.

The chain couples TRBV5-1 to TRBJ2-3, with D tentatively TRBD2 (6 bases). Trimming took off 3 bases at V and 2 bases at J, with 10 bases between the two ends. Looked up from germline, CDR1 is SGHRS and CDR2 is YFSETQ. This CDR3 has 14 residues. The chain's CDR3 is CASSSGGTTDTQYF. The CDR3 region has the DNA TGCGCCAGCAGCTCAGGCGGGACCACAGATACGCAGTATTTT.

This chain links TRBV7-6 with TRBJ2-2; TRBD1 agrees at 10 bases. The length of the CDR3 is 15 residues. After removal of 6 bases from V and 4 bases from J, the junction contained 5 bases not matched to a gene. Per germline, CDR1 SGHVS and CDR2 FNYEAQ. The CDR3 nucleotides are TGTGCCAGCAGAGAAAGGACAGGGGGCACCGGGGAGCTGTTTTTT. Amino acid sequence: CASRERTGGTGELFF. Full variable domain (missing parts from reference TRBV7-6 and TRBJ2-2): GAGVSQSPRYKVTKRGQDVALRCDPISGHVSLYWYRQALGQGPEFLTYFNYEAQQDKSGLPNDRFSAERPEGSISTLTIQRTEQRDSAMYRCASRERTGGTGELFFGEGSRLTVL.

The chain has TRBV19 and TRBJ1-2; 10 bases align to TRBD1. Germline CDR1 and CDR2: LNHDA and SQIVND (reference sequence). The CDR3 loop spans 15 amino acids. J was trimmed by 3 bases and V by 5 bases; bases with no gene match: 6. CDR3 DNA: TGTGCCAGTAGTTTTCGGGACAGGGGCTACTATGGCTACACCTTC. Protein sequence: CASSFRDRGYYGYTF.

V gene TRBV2 combines with J gene TRBJ2-2; maybe TRBD1 (6 bases). Trimming stripped 6 bases from V and 3 bases from J, with 14 bases between. Germline CDR1 and CDR2: SNHLY and FYNNEI. CDR3 length equals 15 residues. The CDR3 reads CASSKTGPDTGELFF. CDR3 in DNA: TGTGCCAGCAGCAAAACAGGGCCGGACACCGGGGAGCTGTTTTTT.

This clone was recorded once. At one end the junction does not follow the germline gene, possibly because of a read error. This sequence joins TRBV10-1 and TRBJ2-3; D is perhaps TRBD1 (5 bases). Looked up from germline, CDR1 is WNHNN and CDR2 is SYGVQD (reference sequence). The CDR3 is made up of 15 amino acids. Here the CDR3 reads CAGSERAGWTDTQYF. Here the CDR3 DNA reads TGCGCCGGCAGTGAAAGGGCAGGGTGGACAGATACGCAGTATTTT.

The chain carries TRBV2 and TRBJ2-2; TRBD1 might be the D (6 bases). V was shortened by 10 bases and J by 0 bases, with 12 bases between the two germline ends. Germline lookup yields CDR1 SNHLY and CDR2 FYNNEI. The CDR3 contains 14 residues. The CDR3 DNA reads as TGTGCCACCACAGGGCCCCCGAACACCGGGGAGCTGTTTTTT. It is translated as CATTGPPNTGELFF.

The chain has TRBV9 and TRBJ2-5; perhaps TRBD2 as D (6 bases). This CDR3 spans 12 amino acids. Between the trimmed V and J ends, which lost 7 bases and 11 bases, there was a span of 18 bases. Looked up from germline, CDR1 is SGDLS and CDR2 is YYNGEE. DNA for the CDR3: TGTGCCAGCCACCCATACGGCCGGGAGCAGTACTTC. This translates into CASHPYGREQYF.

V usage is TRBV15 and J usage is TRBJ2-1; possibly TRBD1 for D (6 bases). Germline CDR1 reads LNHNV; CDR2 reads YYDKDF (reference sequence). Trimming pared 6 bases from V and 8 bases from J, leaving 11 bases between. This CDR3 is 12 amino acids long. The chain's CDR3 is CATRAGVDEQFF. The CDR3 nucleotides are TGTGCCACCAGAGCAGGGGTTGATGAGCAGTTCTTC.

The CDR3 coding sequence is TGTGCCAGTAGTATTCGGTGGGGCAGATTGAACACTGAAGCTTTCTTT. It specifies CASSIRWGRLNTEAFF. V gene TRBV19 combines with J gene TRBJ1-1, with a tentative D call TRBD1 (5 bases). Germline V gene sequence: CDR1 LNHDA, CDR2 SQIVND (reference sequence). The CDR3 has 16 amino acids. V shed 3 bases and J shed 0 bases, with 14 bases lying between them.

This chain connects TRBV27 to TRBJ2-2, with 9 bases that match TRBD2. The CDR3 is made up of 16 amino acids. J was trimmed by 5 bases and V by 3 bases; bases with no gene match: 7. CDR1 MNHEY and CDR2 SMNVEV come from the germline V gene (reference sequence). CDR3 sequence (DNA): TGTGCCAGCAGTTTTTGGCGGGAGGGGTGTACCGGGGAGCTGTTTTTT. Translation: CASSFWREGCTGELFF.

V usage is TRBV20-1 and J usage is TRBJ1-2, with a tentative D call TRBD1 (6 bases). The length of the CDR3 is 11 residues. V was shortened by 6 bases and J by 6 bases, with 11 bases between the two germline ends. From germline, CDR1 is DFQATT and CDR2 SNEGSKA (reference sequence). This CDR3 is CSALTGNGYTF. In nucleotides, the CDR3 is TGCAGTGCACTTACAGGGAATGGCTACACCTTC.

This chain links TRBV7-2 with TRBJ1-3; a weak D match, TRBD1 (6 bases). This CDR3 contains 18 residues. Trimming pared 5 bases from V and 2 bases from J, leaving 22 bases between. Germline CDR1 is SGHTA and CDR2 is FQGNSA. This chain's CDR3 is CASSLMTLRGGPGNTIYF. As DNA, the CDR3 is TGTGCCAGCAGCCTAATGACCTTGCGGGGGGGCCCTGGAAACACCATATATTTT. The complete variable domain, with remaining parts taken from reference TRBV7-2 and TRBJ1-3, reads GAGVSQSPSNKVTEKGKDVELRCDPISGHTALYWYRQSLGQGLEFLIYFQGNSAPDKSGLPSDRFSAERTGGSVSTLTIQRTQQEDSAVYLCASSLMTLRGGPGNTIYFGEGSWLTVV.